The entry that follows covers one T cell receptor beta chain sequence. Its antigen is not known. The data belong to a study of T cells in Graves' hyperthyroidism and ophthalmopathy. Points from the study as a whole: Ophthalmopathy was predicted by the model a median of about 6.7 months ahead of onset.

CDR1 is LGHNA and CDR2 is YNFKEQ in the germline V gene. V dropped 4 bases and J dropped 4 bases, with 22 bases sitting between them. The CDR3 extends over 18 amino acids. It was RNA transcripts that yielded the amplified TCR beta CDR3 regions. When the TCR CDR3 underwent first-round RT-PCR, the HTBI primer set was used. TCRdb reanalysed the multiplex PCR reads using MiXCR and keeps one entry per CDR3 protein. The data hold hundreds of thousands of distinct CDR3 sequences, with approximately 25% observed a single time. Source material: blood. J is TRBJ2-2 and V is TRBV4-2; D is perhaps TRBD1 or TRBD2 (5 bases each). The TCR originated in a man over 45 with Graves' hyperthyroidism. The CDR3 DNA reads TGTGCCAGCAGCCCAATTGGGGGTCTCCAACTCCCCACCGGGGAGCTGTTTTTT. The encoded protein is CASSPIGGLQLPTGELFF.